This T cell receptor beta chain originates from a study of multiple sclerosis patients with progressive multifocal leukoencephalopathy. Whole-study results and caveats: In most PML patients, TRB repertoires appeared less diverse by entropy.

This CDR3 is 15 amino acids long. Trimming removed 2 bases at V and 2 bases at J, with 10 bases between. Per the germline V gene, CDR1 is MDHEN and CDR2 is SYDVKM. Clones were sequenced by immunoSEQ multiplex PCR, and TCRdb holds only the in-frame ones, with some missing. Of some 27,000 clones listed, 90% are singletons. As to time point: approximately twelve months of natalizumab therapy. Of note for this clone: Its antigen remains unknown.

The TCR sequence derives from a human donor with multiple sclerosis. Material: PBMCs, obtained from a patient treated with natalizumab. This rearrangement joins TRBV28 to TRBJ2-4; no firm D call. The CDR3 coding sequence is TGTGCCAGCAGTTTACTCCCTGACCCCAAAAACATTCAGTACTTC. Translation gives CASSLLPDPKNIQYF.